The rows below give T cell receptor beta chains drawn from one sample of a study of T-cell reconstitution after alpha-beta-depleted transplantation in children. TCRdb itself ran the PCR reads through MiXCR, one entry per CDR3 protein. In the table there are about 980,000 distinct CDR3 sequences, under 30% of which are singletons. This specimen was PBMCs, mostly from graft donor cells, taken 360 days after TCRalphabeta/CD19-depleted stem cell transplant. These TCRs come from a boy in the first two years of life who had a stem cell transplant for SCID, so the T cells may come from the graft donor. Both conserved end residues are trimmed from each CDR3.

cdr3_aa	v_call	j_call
ASSRQGSGPLH	TRBV6-1	TRBJ1-6
ASSPDRSNEKLF	TRBV18	TRBJ1-4
SALNLRSSYNEQF	TRBV20-1	TRBJ2-1
ASSSRAGNSPLH	TRBV28	TRBJ1-6
AISPARGNIQY	TRBV10-3	TRBJ2-4
ASSVAGTNTGELF	TRBV25-1	TRBJ2-2
ASSSWSENIQY	TRBV19	TRBJ2-4
ASSPHLISNQPQH	TRBV27	TRBJ1-5
ASSYRGQVSYEQY	TRBV6-5	TRBJ2-7
ASSQGTSGDKGQY	TRBV3-1	TRBJ2-3
SARRSPLAGGLRL	TRBV20-1	TRBJ2-1
ASSLNWDTQY	TRBV5-1	TRBJ2-3
ASSLWGGALDTGELF	TRBV7-8	TRBJ2-2
SAQSGTGINEQF	TRBV20-1	TRBJ2-1
ASSPTGQGLGTEAF	TRBV18	TRBJ1-1
ASSLPSGGMETQY	TRBV2	TRBJ2-5
SARWLRTAVADTQY	TRBV20-1	TRBJ2-3
ASSSGQFDTEAF	TRBV6-5	TRBJ1-1
ASTKRATRTQETQY	TRBV18	TRBJ2-5
ATSKRYNEQF	TRBV15	TRBJ2-1
ASTMWDSGGAWDTGELF	TRBV12-3/TRBV12-4	TRBJ2-2
ATSEAGGSYYNEQF	TRBV24-1	TRBJ2-1
ASSLSGTGEYNEQF	TRBV7-9	TRBJ2-1
SASRTGGSGYT	TRBV20-1	TRBJ1-2
SFSGTGFSGELF	TRBV29-1	TRBJ2-2
ASSVFWGDGYNEQF	TRBV2	TRBJ2-1
ANRTSGEQETQY	TRBV4-3	TRBJ2-5
ASSARAEGVTDTQY	TRBV9	TRBJ2-3
ASRLSLAGPTDTQY	TRBV27	TRBJ2-3
ASGSGRGAYEQY	TRBV7-2	TRBJ2-7
ATQGPGGNQPQH	TRBV7-9	TRBJ1-5
ASSLFTGGTGELF	TRBV12-3/TRBV12-4	TRBJ2-2
ASSRGQGRKSGELF	TRBV3-1	TRBJ2-2
ASSQAPLDYEQY	TRBV4-1	TRBJ2-7
SAETGVGSYNEQF	TRBV20-1	TRBJ2-1
AVGGPFSTDTQY	TRBV5-5	TRBJ2-3
ATSEGGDTQY	TRBV15	TRBJ2-3
SARLLDRESEAF	TRBV20-1	TRBJ1-1
ASSLDLETGTYEQY	TRBV5-1	TRBJ2-7
ASSLASYRGAYEQY	TRBV5-1	TRBJ2-7
ASSETSKQGSYEQY	TRBV25-1	TRBJ2-7
ASSLGGLAGRETQY	TRBV12-3/TRBV12-4	TRBJ2-5
ASSSGLVYEQF	TRBV5-1	TRBJ2-1
ASSERRGGPDTQY	TRBV10-1	TRBJ2-3
ASSVGLIGGTVYLTRNTEAF	TRBV9	TRBJ1-1
ASSVGTGVSYEQY	TRBV9	TRBJ2-7
ASNQAASGRYNEQF	TRBV2	TRBJ2-1
ASSGRQGLQETQY	TRBV5-1	TRBJ2-5
ASSPGDEETQY	TRBV12-3/TRBV12-4	TRBJ2-5
ASGDSANQPQH	TRBV7-9	TRBJ1-5
SAQRGNEKLF	TRBV20-1	TRBJ1-4
ASSQDPAGGNTIY	TRBV4-1	TRBJ1-3
ASREIGMSYEQY	TRBV2	TRBJ2-7
ASSWAGGASYEQY	TRBV28	TRBJ2-7